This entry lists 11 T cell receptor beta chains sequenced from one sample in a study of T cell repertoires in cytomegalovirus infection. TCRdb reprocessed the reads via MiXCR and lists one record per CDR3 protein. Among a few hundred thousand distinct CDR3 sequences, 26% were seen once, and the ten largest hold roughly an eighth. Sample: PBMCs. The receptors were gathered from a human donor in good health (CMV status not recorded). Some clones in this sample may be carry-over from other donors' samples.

The CDR3 reads CASSQAHMNTEAFF. The CDR3 nucleotides are TGCGCCAGCAGCCAAGCTCACATGAACACTGAAGCTTTCTTT. The chain joins TRBV4-1 to TRBJ1-1; no firm D call. This CDR3 has 14 amino acids. Trimming took off 1 base at V and 0 bases at J, with 6 bases between the two ends. The germline V gene encodes CDR1 MGHRA and CDR2 YSYEKL.

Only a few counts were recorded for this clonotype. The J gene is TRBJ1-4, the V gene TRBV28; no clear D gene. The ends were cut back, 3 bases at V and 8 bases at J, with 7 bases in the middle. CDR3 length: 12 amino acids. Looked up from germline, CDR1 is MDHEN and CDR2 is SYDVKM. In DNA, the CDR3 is TGTGCCAGCAGTTTCGGAGACGAAAAACTGTTTTTT. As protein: CASSFGDEKLFF.

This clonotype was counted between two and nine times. The CDR3 DNA is TGTGCCAGCAGCCCGACGGGAGGCTGGACTAACTATGGCTACACCTTC. Protein sequence: CASSPTGGWTNYGYTF. The J gene is TRBJ1-2, the V gene TRBV5-4; D gene ambiguous. The CDR3 extends over 16 amino acids. Trimming stripped 4 bases from V and 0 bases from J, with 16 bases between. Germline V gene sequence: CDR1 SGHNT, CDR2 YYREEE (reference sequence).

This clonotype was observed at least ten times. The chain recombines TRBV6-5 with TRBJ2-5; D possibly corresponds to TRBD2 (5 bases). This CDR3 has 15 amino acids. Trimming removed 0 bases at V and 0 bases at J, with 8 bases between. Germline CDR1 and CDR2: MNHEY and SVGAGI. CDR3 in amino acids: CASSYSRVDQETQYF. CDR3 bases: TGTGCCAGCAGTTACTCGAGGGTCGACCAAGAGACCCAGTACTTC.

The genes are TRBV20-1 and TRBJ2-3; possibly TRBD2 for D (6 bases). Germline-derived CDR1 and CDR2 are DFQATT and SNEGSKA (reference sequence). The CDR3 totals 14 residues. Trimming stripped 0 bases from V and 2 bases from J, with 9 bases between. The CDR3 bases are TGCAGTGCTAGAGAAGAGCGGGCCACAGATACGCAGTATTTT. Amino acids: CSAREERATDTQYF.

CDR3 sequence reads: CASSYSQALGPQHF. CDR3 DNA sequence: TGTGCCAGCAGTTACTCCCAGGCCCTGGGACCCCAGCATTTT. This chain uses TRBV6-2 or TRBV6-3 with TRBJ1-5, with no clear D. V was pared by 0 bases and J by 10 bases, with 13 bases between. CDR1 MNHEY and CDR2 SVGEGT come from the germline V gene. The CDR3 totals 14 residues.

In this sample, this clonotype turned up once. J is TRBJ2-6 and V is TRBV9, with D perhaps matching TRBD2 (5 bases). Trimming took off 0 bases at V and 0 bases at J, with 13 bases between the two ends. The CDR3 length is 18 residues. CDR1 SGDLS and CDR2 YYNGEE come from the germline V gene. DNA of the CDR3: TGTGCCAGCAGCGTAGGGTTGGCGGGCAGCTCTGGGGCCAACGTCCTGACTTTC. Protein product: CASSVGLAGSSGANVLTF.

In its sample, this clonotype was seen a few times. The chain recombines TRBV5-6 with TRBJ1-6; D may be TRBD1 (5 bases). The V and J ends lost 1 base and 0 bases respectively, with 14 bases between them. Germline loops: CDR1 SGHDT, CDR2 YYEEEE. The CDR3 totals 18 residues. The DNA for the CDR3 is TGTGCCAGCAGCTTGCGGGACGGACCTTACTCCTATAATTCACCCCTCCACTTT. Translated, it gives CASSLRDGPYSYNSPLHF.

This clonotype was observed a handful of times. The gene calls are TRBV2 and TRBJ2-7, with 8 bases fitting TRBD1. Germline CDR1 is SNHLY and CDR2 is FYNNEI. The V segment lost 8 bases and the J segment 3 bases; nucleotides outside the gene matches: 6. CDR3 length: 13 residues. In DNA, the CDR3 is TGTGCCAGCGGACAGGGTCGGAGCTACGAGCAGTACGTC. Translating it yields CASGQGRSYEQYV.

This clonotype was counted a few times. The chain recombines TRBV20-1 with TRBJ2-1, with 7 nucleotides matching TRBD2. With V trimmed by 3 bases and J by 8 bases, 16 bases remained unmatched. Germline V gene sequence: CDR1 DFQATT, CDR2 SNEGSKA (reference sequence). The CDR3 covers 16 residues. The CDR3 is CSASRFAGVISDEQFF. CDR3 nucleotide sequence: TGCAGTGCTAGCAGGTTTGCGGGAGTAATTTCCGATGAGCAGTTCTTC.

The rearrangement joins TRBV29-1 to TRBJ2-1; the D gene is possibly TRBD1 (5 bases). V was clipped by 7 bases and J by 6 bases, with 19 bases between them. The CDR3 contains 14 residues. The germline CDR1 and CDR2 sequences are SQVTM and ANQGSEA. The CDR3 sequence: CSEGVPGRSNEQFF. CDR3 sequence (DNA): TGCAGCGAAGGGGTGCCGGGCCGGAGCAATGAGCAGTTCTTC.